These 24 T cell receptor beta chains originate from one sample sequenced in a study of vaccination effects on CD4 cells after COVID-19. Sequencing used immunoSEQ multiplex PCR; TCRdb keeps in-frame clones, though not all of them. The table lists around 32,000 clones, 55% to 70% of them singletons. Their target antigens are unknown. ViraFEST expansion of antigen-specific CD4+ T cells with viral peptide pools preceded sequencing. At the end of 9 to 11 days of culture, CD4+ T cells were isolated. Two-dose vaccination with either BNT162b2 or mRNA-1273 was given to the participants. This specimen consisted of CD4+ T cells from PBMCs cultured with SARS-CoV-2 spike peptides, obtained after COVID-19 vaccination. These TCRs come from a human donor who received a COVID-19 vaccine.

Written as DNA, the CDR3 is TGCGCCAGCAGCCCCGGGACAGGGGGCGTCAATTATGAAAAACTGTTTTTT. Translating it yields CASSPGTGGVNYEKLFF. V gene TRBV4-1 combines with J gene TRBJ1-4, with 12 bases fitting TRBD1. Germline loops: CDR1 MGHRA, CDR2 YSYEKL. The CDR3 consists of 17 residues. V lost 4 bases and J lost 6; bases outside the gene matches: 9.

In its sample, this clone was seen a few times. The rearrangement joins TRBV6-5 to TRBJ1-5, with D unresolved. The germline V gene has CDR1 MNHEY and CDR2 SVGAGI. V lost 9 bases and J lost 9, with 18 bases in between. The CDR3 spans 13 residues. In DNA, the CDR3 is TGTGCCAGAGAAGGGCGCAGGCAGAGGCCCCAGCATTTT. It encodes CAREGRRQRPQHF.

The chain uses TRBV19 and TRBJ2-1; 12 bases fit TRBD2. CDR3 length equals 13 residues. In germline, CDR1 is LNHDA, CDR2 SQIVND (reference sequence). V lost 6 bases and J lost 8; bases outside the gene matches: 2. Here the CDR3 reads CASSLAGGDEQFF. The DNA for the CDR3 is TGTGCCAGTAGCCTAGCGGGAGGGGATGAGCAGTTCTTC.

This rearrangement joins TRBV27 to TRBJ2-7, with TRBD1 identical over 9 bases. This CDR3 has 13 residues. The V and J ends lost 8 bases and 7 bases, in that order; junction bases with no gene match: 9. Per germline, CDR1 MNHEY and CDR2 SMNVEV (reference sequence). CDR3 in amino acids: CASVRQGTGEQYF. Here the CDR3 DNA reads TGTGCCAGCGTAAGGCAGGGGACAGGGGAGCAGTACTTC.

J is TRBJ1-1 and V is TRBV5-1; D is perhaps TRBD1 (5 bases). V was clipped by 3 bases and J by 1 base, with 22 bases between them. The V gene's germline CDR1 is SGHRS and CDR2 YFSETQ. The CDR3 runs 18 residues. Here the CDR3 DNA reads TGCGCCAGCAGCTCCAGTTTCGGTGGAGGGACGAAGAACACTGAAGCTTTCTTT. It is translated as CASSSSFGGGTKNTEAFF.

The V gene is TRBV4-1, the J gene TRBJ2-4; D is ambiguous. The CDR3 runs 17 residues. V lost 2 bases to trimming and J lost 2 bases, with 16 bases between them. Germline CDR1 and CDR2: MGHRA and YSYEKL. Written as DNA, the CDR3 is TGCGCCAGCAGCCAAATTCGTATCCAACTAACCAAAAACATTCAGTACTTC. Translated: CASSQIRIQLTKNIQYF.

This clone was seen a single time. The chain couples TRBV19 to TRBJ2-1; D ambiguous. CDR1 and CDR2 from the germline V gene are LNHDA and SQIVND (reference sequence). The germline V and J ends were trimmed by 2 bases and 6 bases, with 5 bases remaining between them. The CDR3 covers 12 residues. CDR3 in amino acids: CASSILINEQFF. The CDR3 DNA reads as TGTGCCAGTAGTATACTTATCAATGAGCAGTTCTTC.

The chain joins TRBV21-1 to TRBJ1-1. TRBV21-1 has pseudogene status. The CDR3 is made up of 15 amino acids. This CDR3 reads CASSPKPFKNTEAFF. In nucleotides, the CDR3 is TGTGCCAGCAGCCCCAAGCCGTTTAAGAACACTGAAGCTTTCTTT.

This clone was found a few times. CDR3 nucleotide sequence: TGTGCCAGCAGCTTGGACAGGGGGTATGGCTACACCTTC. Protein product: CASSLDRGYGYTF. The V and J genes are TRBV5-8 and TRBJ1-2, with TRBD1 identical over 8 bases. Germline-derived CDR1 and CDR2 are SGHTS and YDEGEE. This CDR3 has 13 amino acids. J lost 5 bases, V lost 0 bases, and 0 bases had no gene match. The complete variable domain, with remaining parts taken from reference TRBV5-8 and TRBJ1-2, reads EAGVTQSPTHLIKTRGQQATLRCSPISGHTSVYWYQQALGLGLQFLLWYDEGEERNRGNFPPRFSGRQFPNYSSELNVNALELEDSALYLCASSLDRGYGYTFGSGTRLTVV.

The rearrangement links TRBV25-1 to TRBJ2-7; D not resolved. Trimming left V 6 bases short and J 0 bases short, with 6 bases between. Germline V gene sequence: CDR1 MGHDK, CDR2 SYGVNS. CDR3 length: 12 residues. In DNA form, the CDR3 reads TGTGCCAGCAGGGGGAACTCCTACGAGCAGTACTTC. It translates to CASRGNSYEQYF.

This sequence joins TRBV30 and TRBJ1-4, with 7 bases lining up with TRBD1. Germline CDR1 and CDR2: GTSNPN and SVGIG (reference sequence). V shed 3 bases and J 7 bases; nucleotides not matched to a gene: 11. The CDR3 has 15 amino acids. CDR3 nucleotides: TGTGCCTGGAGGCTCCGAGGGGGCTGGGTTGAAAAACTGTTTTTT. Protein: CAWRLRGGWVEKLFF. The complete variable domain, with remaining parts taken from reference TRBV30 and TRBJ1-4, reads SQTIHQWPATLVQPVGSPLSLECTVEGTSNPNLYWYRQAAGRGLQLLFYSVGIGQISSEVPQNLSASRPQDRQFILSSKKLLLSDSGFYLCAWRLRGGWVEKLFFGSGTQLSVL.

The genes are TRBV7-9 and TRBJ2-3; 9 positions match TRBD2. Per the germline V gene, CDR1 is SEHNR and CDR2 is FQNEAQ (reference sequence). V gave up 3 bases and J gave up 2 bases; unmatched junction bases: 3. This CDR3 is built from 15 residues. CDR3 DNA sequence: TGTGCCAGCAGCTTCGTAGCGGGGGACACAGATACGCAGTATTTT. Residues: CASSFVAGDTDTQYF.

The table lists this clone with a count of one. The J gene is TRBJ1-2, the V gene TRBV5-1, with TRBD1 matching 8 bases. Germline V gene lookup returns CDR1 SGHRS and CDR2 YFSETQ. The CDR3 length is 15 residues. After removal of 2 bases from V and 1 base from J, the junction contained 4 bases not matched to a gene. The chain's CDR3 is CASSFDRGSNYGYTF. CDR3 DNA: TGCGCCAGCAGCTTCGACAGGGGAAGTAACTATGGCTACACCTTC. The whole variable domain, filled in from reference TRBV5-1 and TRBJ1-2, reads KAGVTQTPRYLIKTRGQQVTLSCSPISGHRSVSWYQQTPGQGLQFLFEYFSETQRNKGNFPGRFSGRQFSNSRSEMNVSTLELGDSALYLCASSFDRGSNYGYTFGSGTRLTVV.

The CDR3 bases are TGTGCCAGTAGCCCTAATGGGGTCCTCTCCTACGAGCAGTACTTC. It encodes CASSPNGVLSYEQYF. The V call is TRBV19, the J call TRBJ2-7; D gene ambiguous. Germline loops: CDR1 LNHDA, CDR2 SQIVND (reference sequence). Between the trimmed V and J ends, which lost 6 bases and 0 bases, there was a span of 15 bases. CDR3 size: 15 residues.

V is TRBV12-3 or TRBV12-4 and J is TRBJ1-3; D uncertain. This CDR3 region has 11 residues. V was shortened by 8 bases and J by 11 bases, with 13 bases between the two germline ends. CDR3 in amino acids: CASGSPSPIYF. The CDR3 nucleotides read TGTGCCAGCGGCAGCCCCAGCCCCATATATTTT.

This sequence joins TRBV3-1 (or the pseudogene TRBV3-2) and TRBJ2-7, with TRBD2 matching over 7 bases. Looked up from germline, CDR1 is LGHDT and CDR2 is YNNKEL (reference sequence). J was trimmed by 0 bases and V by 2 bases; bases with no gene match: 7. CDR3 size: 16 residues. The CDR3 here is CASSQTLAAASYEQYF. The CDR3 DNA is TGTGCCAGCAGCCAAACCCTAGCGGCGGCCTCCTACGAGCAGTACTTC.

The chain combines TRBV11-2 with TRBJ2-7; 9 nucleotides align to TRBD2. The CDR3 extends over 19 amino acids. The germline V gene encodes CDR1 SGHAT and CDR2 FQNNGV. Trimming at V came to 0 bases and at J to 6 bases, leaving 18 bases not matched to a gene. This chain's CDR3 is CASSLDFYIRQGLAPEQYF. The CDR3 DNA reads TGTGCCAGCAGCTTAGATTTTTATATTAGACAGGGACTAGCTCCCGAGCAGTACTTC.

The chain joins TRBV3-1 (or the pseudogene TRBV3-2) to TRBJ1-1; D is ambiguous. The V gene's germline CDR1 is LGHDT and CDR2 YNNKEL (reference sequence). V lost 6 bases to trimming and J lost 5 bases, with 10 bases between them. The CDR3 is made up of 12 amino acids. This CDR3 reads CASSHRETEAFF. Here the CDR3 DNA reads TGTGCCAGCAGTCATAGGGAGACTGAAGCTTTCTTT.

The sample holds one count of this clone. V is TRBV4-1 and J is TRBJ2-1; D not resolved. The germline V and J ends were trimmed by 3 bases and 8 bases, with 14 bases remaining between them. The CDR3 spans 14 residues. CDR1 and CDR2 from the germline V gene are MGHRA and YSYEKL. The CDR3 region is CASSHYSSQYEQFF. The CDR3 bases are TGCGCCAGCAGCCACTATTCGTCTCAATATGAGCAGTTCTTC.

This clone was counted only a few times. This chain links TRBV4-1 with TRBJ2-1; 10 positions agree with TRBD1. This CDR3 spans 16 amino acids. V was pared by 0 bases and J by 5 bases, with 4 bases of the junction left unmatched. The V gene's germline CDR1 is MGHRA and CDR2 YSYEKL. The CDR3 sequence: CASSQDVGQGNNEQFF. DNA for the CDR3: TGCGCCAGCAGCCAAGATGTGGGACAGGGGAACAATGAGCAGTTCTTC.

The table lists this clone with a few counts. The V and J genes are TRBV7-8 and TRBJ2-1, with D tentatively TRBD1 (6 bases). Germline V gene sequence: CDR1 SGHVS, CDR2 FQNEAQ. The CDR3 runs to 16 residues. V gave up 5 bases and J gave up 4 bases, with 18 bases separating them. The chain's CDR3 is CASSPLQGIFYNEQFF. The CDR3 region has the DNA TGTGCCAGCAGCCCCTTACAGGGTATCTTTTACAATGAGCAGTTCTTC.

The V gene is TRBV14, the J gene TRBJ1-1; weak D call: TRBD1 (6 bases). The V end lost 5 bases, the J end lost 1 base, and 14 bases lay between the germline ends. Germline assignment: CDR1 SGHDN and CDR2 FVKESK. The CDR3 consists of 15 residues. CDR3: CASSYNRVGNTEAFF. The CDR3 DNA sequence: TGTGCCAGCAGCTATAACAGGGTAGGGAACACTGAAGCTTTCTTT. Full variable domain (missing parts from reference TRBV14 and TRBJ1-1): EAGVTQFPSHSVIEKGQTVTLRCDPISGHDNLYWYRRVMGKEIKFLLHFVKESKQDESGMPNNRFLAERTGGTYSTLKVQPAELEDSGVYFCASSYNRVGNTEAFFGQGTRLTVV.

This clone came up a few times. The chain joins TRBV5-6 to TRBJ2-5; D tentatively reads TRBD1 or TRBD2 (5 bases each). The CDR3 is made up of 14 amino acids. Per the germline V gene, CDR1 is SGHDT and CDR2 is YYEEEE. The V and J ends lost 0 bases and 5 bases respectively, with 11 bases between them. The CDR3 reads CASSLGGVQETQYF. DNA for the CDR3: TGTGCCAGCAGCTTGGGAGGGGTTCAGGAGACCCAGTACTTC.

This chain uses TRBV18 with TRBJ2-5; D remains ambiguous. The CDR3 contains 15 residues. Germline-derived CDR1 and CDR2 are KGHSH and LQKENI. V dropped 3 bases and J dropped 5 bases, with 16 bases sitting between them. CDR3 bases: TGTGCCAGCTCACCCCGCCCCCCGGGCCGGGAGACCCAGTACTTC. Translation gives CASSPRPPGRETQYF.